This TCR beta chain was captured by sequencing in a study of T cells in Graves' hyperthyroidism and ophthalmopathy. Whole-study results and caveats: Most clonotypes expanded in the thyroid (above 0.001) were also present in blood. In simple terms, a model built on 13 V-J features told ophthalmopathy apart from stable hyperthyroidism.

TCR beta CDR3 regions were amplified from RNA. Using the HTBI primer set, a first-round RT-PCR was run on the TCR CDR3. Each CDR3 protein is one row after TCRdb ran MiXCR on the multiplex PCR reads. The sample consists of about 640,000 distinct CDR3 sequences, 13% to 15% of them appearing once. This clonotype was seen only a few times. Antigen specificity is unknown. This CDR3 comprises 23 residues. CDR1 MRHNA and CDR2 SNTAGT come from the germline V gene. With V trimmed by 0 bases and J by 3 bases, 29 bases remained unmatched. Among ophthalmopathy patients, the Clinical Activity Score reached at least 3, the NOSPECS grade reached at least 4, and duration remained under 3 months. Extraction of PBMCs used 9 to 10 ml of fresh peripheral blood.

J is TRBJ2-7 and V is TRBV6-4; 7 bases fit TRBD1. The sequencing input was blood. The sequence derives from a woman aged 45-65 years with Graves' ophthalmopathy. The CDR3 loop is CASSDSKISFVRQGKIVNYEQYF. In DNA form, the CDR3 reads TGTGCCAGCAGTGACTCGAAGATCTCGTTCGTTCGACAGGGAAAAATTGTAAACTACGAGCAGTACTTC.